The 13 T cell receptor beta chains below all came from one sample that was sequenced in a study of technical replicates of blood from a few donors. Profiling relied on immunoSEQ multiplex PCR, and the TCRdb table lists in-frame clones only, not all of them. The data show about 83,000 clones, over 90% seen once. Sequences were obtained from T cells isolated from PBMCs. All receptors come from a human donor in good health.

V and J are TRBV28 and TRBJ2-7, with 9 bases fitting TRBD2. Trimming removed 3 bases from V and 2 bases from J; junction bases left unmatched: 11. CDR1 is MDHEN, CDR2 SYDVKM, per germline. This CDR3 comprises 17 residues. The CDR3 protein is CASSLLGLGLATYEQYF. DNA for the CDR3: TGTGCCAGCAGTTTGCTCGGTCTGGGACTAGCTACCTACGAGCAGTACTTC. Full variable domain (missing parts from reference TRBV28 and TRBJ2-7): DVKVTQSSRYLVKRTGEKVFLECVQDMDHENMFWYRQDPGLGLRLIYFSYDVKMKEKGDIPEGYSVSREKKERFSLILESASTNQTSMYLCASSLLGLGLATYEQYFGPGTRLTVT.

This clone was recorded a few times. The DNA of the CDR3 is TGTGCCAGTAGTTTAGGGGGGGAGCACACTGAAGCTTTCTTT. Amino acid sequence: CASSLGGEHTEAFF. This sequence joins TRBV19 and TRBJ1-1, with D possibly TRBD1 on 6 matching bases. V lost 5 bases and J 3 bases, leaving 13 bases between the germline ends. Germline V lookup: CDR1 LNHDA, CDR2 SQIVND (reference sequence). This CDR3 spans 14 amino acids.

The CDR3, as DNA: TGCGCCAGCAGTGACAGAAACACTGAAGCTTTCTTT. Translation: CASSDRNTEAFF. The chain is built from TRBV10-2 and TRBJ1-1; D gene uncertain. With 3 bases removed from V and 2 bases from J, the gap between germline ends came to 4 bases. Germline V lookup: CDR1 WSHSY, CDR2 SAAADI. This CDR3 is built from 12 residues.

The V call is TRBV13, the J call TRBJ2-5; TRBD1 matches 7 bases. V shed 4 bases and J 1 base; nucleotides not matched to a gene: 9. The CDR3 is 16 residues long. Germline loops: CDR1 PRHDT, CDR2 FYEKMQ (reference sequence). DNA of the CDR3: TGTGCCAGCAGCTCAAGCACCGGACAGGCCCAAGAGACCCAGTACTTC. Protein sequence: CASSSSTGQAQETQYF.

CDR3 in amino acids: CASSVGGSEQFF. The DNA of the CDR3 is TGTGCCAGCAGCGTCGGAGGATCTGAGCAGTTCTTC. J is TRBJ2-1 and V is TRBV7-9, with a possible D match to TRBD2 (5 bases). V was trimmed by 5 bases and J by 9 bases, leaving 11 bases between them. The CDR3 covers 12 residues. CDR1 SEHNR and CDR2 FQNEAQ come from the germline V gene (reference sequence). The variable domain in full, with the rest retrieved from reference TRBV7-9 and TRBJ2-1, is DTGVSQNPRHKITKRGQNVTFRCDPISEHNRLYWYRQTLGQGPEFLTYFQNEAQLEKSRLLSDRFSAERPKGSFSTLEIQRTEQGDSAMYLCASSVGGSEQFFGPGTRLTVL.

The V call is TRBV7-8, the J call TRBJ1-2; 8 bases align to TRBD1. The trim removed 5 bases at V and 4 bases at J, leaving 6 bases unmatched. There are 14 residues in the CDR3. Germline loops: CDR1 SGHVS, CDR2 FQNEAQ. The DNA for the CDR3 is TGTGCCAGCAGCCCCCGGACAGGGCCCTATGGCTACACCTTC. Amino acids: CASSPRTGPYGYTF.

The V and J genes are TRBV5-4 and TRBJ1-3; D not resolved. The CDR3 contains 13 residues. V shed 5 bases and J shed 7 bases, with 13 bases lying between them. Germline V gene lookup returns CDR1 SGHNT and CDR2 YYREEE (reference sequence). CDR3 in amino acids: CASSYEVANTIYF. The CDR3 region has the DNA TGTGCCAGCAGTTATGAAGTTGCGAACACCATATATTTT.

The CDR3: CASSPVGQGADQPQHF. CDR3 DNA sequence: TGTGCCAGCTCACCAGTGGGACAGGGGGCTGATCAGCCCCAGCATTTT. The chain carries TRBV18 and TRBJ1-5; 12 nucleotides match TRBD1. This CDR3 has 16 amino acids. The germline CDR1 and CDR2 sequences are KGHSH and LQKENI. Trimming removed 2 bases from V and 5 bases from J; junction bases left unmatched: 4.

The chain has TRBV5-6 and TRBJ2-5; D is ambiguous. Trimming shortened V by 1 base and J by 4 bases, and 5 bases separated the two germline ends. The germline gives CDR1 SGHDT, CDR2 YYEEEE. CDR3 length: 12 residues. The CDR3 DNA reads as TGTGCCAGCAGCTTGTTAATAGAGACCCAGTACTTC. Its protein is CASSLLIETQYF. Full variable domain (rest looked up from reference TRBV5-6 and TRBJ2-5): DAGVTQSPTHLIKTRGQQVTLRCSPKSGHDTVSWYQQALGQGPQFIFQYYEEEERQRGNFPDRFSGHQFPNYSSELNVNALLLGDSALYLCASSLLIETQYFGPGTRLLVL.

This chain connects TRBV30 to TRBJ2-7; D gene ambiguous. The ends were cut back, 5 bases at V and 0 bases at J, with 8 bases in the middle. CDR1 and CDR2 from the germline V gene are GTSNPN and SVGIG (reference sequence). The CDR3 contains 12 residues. The CDR3 DNA reads TGTGCCTGGGCCCCGCGCTCCTACGAGCAGTACTTC. Its protein product is CAWAPRSYEQYF.

The V and J genes are TRBV5-1 and TRBJ2-7; D is perhaps TRBD2 (6 bases). Trimming left V 0 bases short and J 5 bases short, with 15 bases between. CDR1 and CDR2 from the germline V gene are SGHRS and YFSETQ. The CDR3 length is 15 residues. CDR3 coding DNA: TGCGCCAGCAGCTTGGAGACGGGAGCAAGTAACGAGCAGTACTTC. Residues: CASSLETGASNEQYF.

This chain joins TRBV5-8 and TRBJ2-5; D might be TRBD1 (6 bases). The V end lost 3 bases, the J end lost 5 bases, and 20 bases lay between the germline ends. Germline CDR1 reads SGHTS; CDR2 reads YDEGEE. The CDR3 consists of 16 residues. The CDR3 DNA reads TGTGCCAGCAGCTCCGGCGACAGGTCCCAGGGGGAGACCCAGTACTTC. Its protein product is CASSSGDRSQGETQYF.

In DNA form, the CDR3 reads TGTGCCAGCAGTTACGGGCAGTACAATGAGCAGTTCTTC. It encodes CASSYGQYNEQFF. The chain links TRBV6-5 to TRBJ2-1; D is unresolved. V was trimmed by 2 bases and J by 4 bases, leaving 6 bases between them. CDR1 MNHEY and CDR2 SVGAGI come from the germline V gene. This CDR3 spans 13 amino acids.